The T cell receptor beta chain under discussion was sequenced for a study of blood T cell repertoires in COVID-19. Study-wide background: Acute-phase and convalescent COVID-19 samples originated in the United States, Italy and Spain. T cells, B-cell-depleted T cells, or PBMCs supplied cDNA or gDNA.

V lost 5 bases, J lost 4 bases, and 5 bases stayed unmatched. Germline V gene lookup returns CDR1 SGHNT and CDR2 YYREEE (reference sequence). The CDR3 runs to 14 residues. Under the authors' procedure: Reference gene primer amplification gave estimated nucleated cell counts. TCRdb's copy holds only in-frame clones and misses some; the assay was immunoSEQ multiplex PCR. Clone size and V and J calls were adopted from that table, with D and trimming inferred from the DNA. The sample carries 85,000 to 120,000 clones, under 90% recorded once. This receptor was obtained from a woman aged 55-75 years with acute or convalescent COVID-19. The rearrangement links TRBV5-4 to TRBJ1-1, with 10 bases identical to TRBD1. Material: peripheral blood. In nucleotides, the CDR3 is TGTGCCAGCAGTTCGGGGGACAGGGGCACTGAAGCTTTCTTT. Its translation: CASSSGDRGTEAFF.